The 8 T cell receptor beta chains below come from one sample, sequenced in a study of blood T cell repertoires in COVID-19. Generated by immunoSEQ multiplex PCR, the TCRdb table keeps only in-frame clones and is missing some. This table has 150,000 to 180,000 clones, approximately 90% appearing once. The sequenced sample was peripheral blood. The receptors derive from a woman in her seventies with acute or convalescent COVID-19.

The genes are TRBV14 and TRBJ1-4; 11 bases are shared with TRBD1. Unmatched junction bases numbered 4, after V lost 2 bases and J lost 8 bases. Germline values: CDR1 SGHDN, CDR2 FVKESK. The CDR3 consists of 15 residues. CDR3 loop: CASSQIRDRGEKLFF. DNA of the CDR3: TGTGCCAGCAGCCAAATCCGGGACAGGGGGGAAAAACTGTTTTTT.

This clone was counted between two and nine times. V usage is TRBV7-3 and J usage is TRBJ2-1; D perhaps matches TRBD2 (6 bases). The CDR3 has 17 residues. V shed 0 bases and J shed 0 bases, with 12 bases lying between them. Germline values: CDR1 SGHTA, CDR2 FQGTGA. The CDR3 reads CASSLTSGLRSYNEQFF. CDR3 DNA: TGTGCCAGCAGCTTAACTAGCGGACTTCGCTCCTACAATGAGCAGTTCTTC.

The V and J genes are TRBV19 and TRBJ1-6, with D possibly TRBD1 on 5 matching bases. V lost 5 bases and J 0 bases, leaving 14 bases between the germline ends. CDR3 length: 17 amino acids. Germline lookup yields CDR1 LNHDA and CDR2 SQIVND (reference sequence). The CDR3 DNA follows: TGTGCCAGTAGTCCGGGACTCAGAAGCTCCTATAATTCACCCCTCCACTTT. Translation gives CASSPGLRSSYNSPLHF.

This clone was detected a few times. The chain is built from TRBV5-1 and TRBJ1-2; D remains unclear. The CDR3 consists of 14 residues. The V and J ends lost 0 bases and 5 bases respectively, with 11 bases between them. Germline V gene sequence: CDR1 SGHRS, CDR2 YFSETQ. This CDR3 reads CASSLGLQVYGYTF. The CDR3, as DNA: TGCGCCAGCAGCTTGGGTTTGCAGGTTTATGGCTACACCTTC. Drawing the rest from reference TRBV5-1 and TRBJ1-2, the complete variable domain is KAGVTQTPRYLIKTRGQQVTLSCSPISGHRSVSWYQQTPGQGLQFLFEYFSETQRNKGNFPGRFSGRQFSNSRSEMNVSTLELGDSALYLCASSLGLQVYGYTFGSGTRLTVV.

The rearrangement uses TRBV11-2 and TRBJ2-7; 7 nucleotides agree with TRBD2. CDR1 and CDR2 (germline): SGHAT, FQNNGV. V lost 5 bases, J lost 5 bases, and 9 bases stayed unmatched. This CDR3 spans 14 amino acids. The CDR3 DNA sequence: TGTGCCAGCAGCAAGAGCGGGGTGACGAACGAGCAGTACTTC. Translation gives CASSKSGVTNEQYF.

The J gene is TRBJ1-2, the V gene TRBV29-1; D gene ambiguous. This CDR3 has 12 amino acids. V lost 5 bases to trimming and J lost 5 bases, with 12 bases between them. Germline V gene data show CDR1 as SQVTM and CDR2 as ANQGSEA. CDR3 in amino acids: CSVFVQVYGYTF. CDR3 coding DNA: TGCAGCGTTTTCGTCCAGGTTTATGGCTACACCTTC.

J is TRBJ2-2 and V is TRBV3-1 (or the pseudogene TRBV3-2); the match to TRBD2 covers 12 bases. The V segment lost 5 bases and the J segment 7 bases; nucleotides outside the gene matches: 14. This CDR3 has 18 residues. From germline, CDR1 is LGHDT and CDR2 YNNKEL (reference sequence). This chain's CDR3 is CASSAHRLAGGPNGELFF. The CDR3 region has the DNA TGTGCCAGCAGCGCACATCGGCTAGCGGGGGGGCCTAACGGGGAGCTGTTTTTT.

The chain has TRBV10-3 and TRBJ1-5; TRBD1 aligns across 10 bases. The CDR3 totals 15 residues. The trim removed 8 bases at V and 2 bases at J, leaving 6 bases unmatched. Germline loops: CDR1 ENHRY, CDR2 SYGVKD. Here the CDR3 reads CAIGGQGDGNQPQHF. DNA of the CDR3: TGTGCCATCGGCGGACAGGGGGACGGCAATCAGCCCCAGCATTTT.